This T cell receptor (beta chain) was sequenced in a study of shared clonotypes between healthy human individuals (TCRdb year 2020). Broadly, across the study: A few men and a couple of women, aged 18 to 49 years, made up the cohort. For each donor, CD4 naive and CD4 memory were each run on three plates, CD8 naive on two plates, and CD8 memory on one plate. Per donor, leukapheresis produced somewhere between about 0.9 and 10 billion PBMCs. To estimate repertoire size and how much clonotype sharing occurs between individuals, the study deeply sequenced the blood TCR repertoires of five healthy adults. Libraries were prepared and TCR repertoires were sequenced by different laboratories using diverse techniques, in order to increase sequencing depth and limit assay-specific biases.

Donors were healthy HIV-negative adults with no recently reported acute infections or vaccinations. Only Caucasian adults living in Nashville, Tennessee, USA were represented among the donors. CD4+ T cells were enriched through magnetic negative selection, after which naive cells were positively selected on CD45RA and the remaining negative fraction served as the memory subset. Blood was collected by leukapheresis, and PBMCs were isolated by Ficoll-Histopaque density gradient centrifugation and then cryopreserved in liquid nitrogen vapor phase. Analytical flow cytometry was used to check the purity and quantity of each magnetically sorted T cell population. From each sorted fraction, genomic DNA was isolated and quantified by UV absorbance on a Nanodrop 2000c. Results the study describes overall, beyond this receptor: Even with the large sequencing depth, rarefaction of the sorted-subset datasets indicated that sequencing was incomplete. Naive subsets generally had larger estimated clonotype richness than memory subsets did. Sharing across a handful of donors was observed for about 5% of naive CD4, over 3% of naive CD8, 2% to 2.5% of memory CD4, and about 0.4% of memory CD8 clonotypes. Because the study included only a small number of donors, the genetic and exposure-history diversity represented was limited. Higher generation probabilities were observed for clonotypes shared by all four sorted-subset donors than for non-shared clonotypes. Sampling was restricted to blood, and TCR repertoires in tissue are likely to differ from TCR repertoires in blood. Pairwise subsampling led to the expectation that sequencing depth would affect the degree of clonotype sharing among donors.

V trim: 4 bases; J trim: 3 bases; unmatched bases: 6. Sequences SGHRS (CDR1) and YFSETQ (CDR2) are obtained from the germline V gene. From the cysteine up to the phenylalanine, the CDR3 has a length of 14 residues. Left in the record is the CDR3 DNA by itself, 42 bases read in frame from the first base. Using the deep immunoSEQ assay, multiplex PCR amplified TCR CDR3 regions from genomic DNA. Genomic DNA extracted from each cell subset was distributed evenly over all wells of several immunoSEQ 96-well plates, and each plate served as one replicate. For sorted subsets, each replicate PCR was loaded with approximately 200 ng genomic DNA, equivalent to some 27,000 T cell genomes. The purified libraries were quantified using a Qubit 3.0 fluorometer, sized with a Bioanalyzer 2100, and then quantified again using the KAPA Library Quantification kit. Every immunoSEQ 96-well plate was sequenced on a dedicated single-read 150-cycle Illumina NextSeq 550 flow cell. In the paper's pipeline: The immunoSEQ output contained only junctional sequences without quality scores, so filtering could not match that applied to full-length reads. Sequences were annotated with PyIR, a Python wrapper for IgBLAST v1.9, and V/J genes and CDR3 were assigned using IMGT germline references. Reads with weak V/J assignments (E-value above 1e-6), missing CDR3, stop codons, out-of-frame junctions, or ambiguous translated residues were removed. A V3J clonotype was defined by an identical inferred V gene, J gene, and CDR3 amino acid sequence. The percentage overlap between two repertoires was calculated by dividing the number of shared unique clonotypes by the size of the smaller repertoire. Three approaches were used to assess repertoire richness: RTK rarefaction, the Chao1 estimator, and Recon v2.1 estimates of unobserved clonotypes. OLGA was used to compute generation probabilities for all TCRbeta clonotypes that the gDNA method yielded from a handful of donors. Entries here come from immuneACCESS through TCRdb and include only in-frame sequences with V and J called. Some clones fail to appear in such tables; in the studies checked, an unresolved V gene covers under half of the shortfall, and the cause of the remainder is unknown. The V and J calls and clone size come from that table; D and trimming were worked out from the DNA. The sample table lists 980,000 or so clones, over 75% of them with a count of one. About 1.5% of the sample rests with the top ten.

About this clone itself: Its antigen is not yet known. No qualities accompany the bases; no much larger clone lies one base away.

The receptor's source is a man between 18 and 29 years old in good health. Recombination connected TRBV5-1 to TRBJ1-1; TRBD1 aligns with 7 central bases. What was sequenced was memory CD4+ T cells sorted from blood. Explained via the paper, the cell subset or site label denotes: CD45RA-negative fraction. The CDR3 is CASSLGQTHTEAFF. The bases read TGCGCCAGCAGCCTGGGACAGACACACACTGAAGCTTTCTTT.